This is a list of T cell receptor beta chains from one sample in a study of cytomegalovirus exposure and HLA in healthy donors. Generated by immunoSEQ multiplex PCR, the TCRdb table keeps only in-frame clones and is missing some. The top ten clones hold roughly 6.3% of a sample with around 35,000 clones, 70% to 75% of them seen once. The sample comprised PBMCs. The source is a young man in good health and CMV-seronegative. CDR3s include the opening cysteine and the closing phenylalanine or tryptophan. A D gene is named only where the DNA matches it firmly. Size is omitted from some rows. Given values are once, few, many or a class for expanded clones.

abundance: NA
v_gene: TRBV7-3
d_gene: TRBD1
j_gene: TRBJ2-7
CDR3nt: TGTGCCAGCAGCTTATGGGGACAGGGGGCCTACGAGCAGTACTTC
CDR3aa: CASSLWGQGAYEQYF

abundance: NA
v_gene: TRBV21-1
d_gene: NA
j_gene: TRBJ2-5
CDR3nt: TGTGCCAGGGCAGGCCGAGCCGATGAAGCGGGAGGCAAGGCGACCCAGTACTTC
CDR3aa: CARAGRADEAGGKATQYF

abundance: NA
v_gene: TRBV7-9
d_gene: TRBD1
j_gene: TRBJ1-2
CDR3nt: TGTGCCAGCGGCACAGGGGCGGGCTACCCCTTC
CDR3aa: CASGTGAGYPF

abundance: NA
v_gene: TRBV18
d_gene: TRBD1
j_gene: TRBJ1-4
CDR3nt: TGTGCCAGCTCCCCCGGGACAGCTAATGAAAAACTGTTTTTT
CDR3aa: CASSPGTANEKLFF

abundance: NA
v_gene: TRBV18
d_gene: NA
j_gene: TRBJ1-5
CDR3nt: TGTGCCAGCTCCCCAAGTACAGATAGCAATCAGCCCCAGCATTTT
CDR3aa: CASSPSTDSNQPQHF

abundance: NA
v_gene: TRBV6-6
d_gene: TRBD1
j_gene: TRBJ2-7
CDR3nt: TGTGCCAGCAGTTACTGGAGGGTGGGGACAGGGTACGAGCAGTACTTC
CDR3aa: CASSYWRVGTGYEQYF

abundance: NA
v_gene: TRBV5-4
d_gene: NA
j_gene: TRBJ1-1
CDR3nt: TGTGCCAGCAGCTTGAGGGGAACTGAAGCTTTCTTT
CDR3aa: CASSLRGTEAFF

abundance: NA
v_gene: TRBV28
d_gene: NA
j_gene: TRBJ2-4
CDR3nt: TGTGCCAGCAGTTTAGGTTCAGCGGACTGGCTAGCCAAAAACATTCAGTACTTC
CDR3aa: CASSLGSADWLAKNIQYF

abundance: NA
v_gene: TRBV10-2
d_gene: TRBD1
j_gene: TRBJ2-7
CDR3nt: TGCGCCAGCCGAAGGGACAGGGGTTTAAGCGAGCAGTACTTC
CDR3aa: CASRRDRGLSEQYF

abundance: NA
v_gene: TRBV4-2
d_gene: TRBD2
j_gene: TRBJ2-2
CDR3nt: TGTGCCAGCAGCCGAGATCGCGGGCTAGCGGGAACGAACACCGGGGAGCTGTTTTTT
CDR3aa: CASSRDRGLAGTNTGELFF

abundance: NA
v_gene: TRBV6-1
d_gene: NA
j_gene: TRBJ2-7
CDR3nt: TGCGCCAGCAGTGAAGCGCGTCTCGAGCAGTACTTC
CDR3aa: CASSEARLEQYF

abundance: NA
v_gene: TRBV5-1
d_gene: NA
j_gene: TRBJ1-1
CDR3nt: TGCGCCAGCAGTGGCAGGGTTAGCCAGATGAACACTGAAGCTTTCTTT
CDR3aa: CASSGRVSQMNTEAFF

abundance: NA
v_gene: TRBV5-1
d_gene: NA
j_gene: TRBJ2-7
CDR3nt: TGCGCCAGCAGCTTAGGGTCCATCGGGGGATACGAGCAGTACTTC
CDR3aa: CASSLGSIGGYEQYF

abundance: few
v_gene: TRBV18
d_gene: NA
j_gene: TRBJ1-1
CDR3nt: TGTGCCAGCTCACCGTCAGAGAACACTGAAGCTTTCTTT
CDR3aa: CASSPSENTEAFF

abundance: NA
v_gene: TRBV4-1
d_gene: TRBD1
j_gene: TRBJ2-4
CDR3nt: TGCGCCAGCAGCCAAAGGACGGGACAGGGGGCTAGGATGTACTTC
CDR3aa: CASSQRTGQGARMYF

abundance: NA
v_gene: TRBV10-3
d_gene: TRBD2
j_gene: TRBJ2-7
CDR3nt: TGTGCCATCAGTGAGCGACTAGCGGGATCCTACGAGCAGTACTTC
CDR3aa: CAISERLAGSYEQYF

abundance: few
v_gene: TRBV28
d_gene: TRBD1
j_gene: TRBJ2-1
CDR3nt: TGTGCCAGCAGTGCACAGGGGCGTAACAATGAGCAGTTCTTC
CDR3aa: CASSAQGRNNEQFF

abundance: once
v_gene: TRBV21-1
d_gene: NA
j_gene: TRBJ2-7
CDR3nt: TGTGCCAGCAGCAAAGTAGACCTAACTAGCGGGGACTCCTACGAGCAGTACTTC
CDR3aa: CASSKVDLTSGDSYEQYF

abundance: NA
v_gene: TRBV7-2
d_gene: NA
j_gene: TRBJ2-7
CDR3nt: TGTGCCAGCAGCTTTAGCGGAGCGCTCTCCTACGAGCAGTACTTC
CDR3aa: CASSFSGALSYEQYF

abundance: NA
v_gene: TRBV7-9
d_gene: TRBD1
j_gene: TRBJ1-5
CDR3nt: TGTGCCAGCAGCCCAGGGACAGGAGGAAATCAGCCCCAGCATTTT
CDR3aa: CASSPGTGGNQPQHF

abundance: NA
v_gene: TRBV5-1
d_gene: TRBD1
j_gene: TRBJ2-1
CDR3nt: TGCGCCAGCAGCTCCTTGACAGGGTCGAATGAGCAGTTCTTC
CDR3aa: CASSSLTGSNEQFF

abundance: NA
v_gene: TRBV6-6
d_gene: NA
j_gene: TRBJ2-3
CDR3nt: TGTGCCAGCAGTTACCTGGGGGCCGGGACAGATACGCAGTATTTT
CDR3aa: CASSYLGAGTDTQYF

abundance: NA
v_gene: TRBV7-2
d_gene: NA
j_gene: TRBJ2-1
CDR3nt: TGTGCCAGCAGCTTAGTTTCGGGAGTAAATGAGCAGTTCTTC
CDR3aa: CASSLVSGVNEQFF

abundance: NA
v_gene: TRBV6-5
d_gene: NA
j_gene: TRBJ1-2
CDR3nt: TGTGCCAGCATGAGGATTAACTATGGCTACCCCTTC
CDR3aa: CASMRINYGYPF

abundance: NA
v_gene: TRBV11-2
d_gene: TRBD1
j_gene: TRBJ1-1
CDR3nt: TGTGCCAGCAGCCCAGCGGCGGGGACAGGGAACACTGAAGCTTTCTTT
CDR3aa: CASSPAAGTGNTEAFF

abundance: NA
v_gene: TRBV2
d_gene: NA
j_gene: TRBJ2-7
CDR3nt: TGTGCCAGCACCGAGCCGGGTACCTACGAGCAGTACTTC
CDR3aa: CASTEPGTYEQYF